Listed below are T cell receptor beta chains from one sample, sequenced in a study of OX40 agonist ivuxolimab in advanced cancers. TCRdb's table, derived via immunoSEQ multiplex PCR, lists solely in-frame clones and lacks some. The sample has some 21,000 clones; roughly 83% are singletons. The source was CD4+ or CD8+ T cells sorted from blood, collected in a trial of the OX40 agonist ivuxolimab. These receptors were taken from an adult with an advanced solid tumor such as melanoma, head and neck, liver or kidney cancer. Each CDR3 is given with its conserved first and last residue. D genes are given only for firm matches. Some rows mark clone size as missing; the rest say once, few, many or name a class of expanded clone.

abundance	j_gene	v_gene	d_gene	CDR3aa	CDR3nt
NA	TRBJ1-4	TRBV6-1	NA	CASCLVQGGDEKLFF	TGTGCCAGCTGCCTAGTACAGGGTGGGGATGAAAAACTGTTTTTT
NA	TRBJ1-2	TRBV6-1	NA	CASSGWTDWSIYGYTF	TGTGCCAGCAGTGGTTGGACAGACTGGTCCATCTATGGCTACACCTTC
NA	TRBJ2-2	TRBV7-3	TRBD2	CASSLEGAGGTNTGELFF	TGTGCCAGCAGCTTAGAGGGTGCGGGAGGAACGAACACCGGGGAGCTGTTTTTT
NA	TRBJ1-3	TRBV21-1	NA	CASSKSSGTLSGNTIYF	TGTGCCAGCAGCAAAAGCTCCGGGACACTTTCTGGAAACACCATATATTTT
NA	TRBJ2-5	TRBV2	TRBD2	CASEASGSGETQYF	TGTGCATCGGAGGCTAGCGGGAGCGGAGAGACCCAGTACTTC
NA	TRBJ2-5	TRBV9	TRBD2	CASSVGGLAGQETQYF	TGTGCCAGCAGCGTAGGAGGACTAGCGGGACAAGAGACCCAGTACTTC
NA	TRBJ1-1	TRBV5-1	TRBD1	CASSLVSVRGTEAFF	TGCGCCAGCAGCTTGGTTTCCGTCAGGGGGACTGAAGCTTTCTTT
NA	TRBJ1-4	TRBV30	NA	CAWSLGVANEKLFF	TGTGCCTGGAGTTTGGGGGTGGCTAATGAAAAACTGTTTTTT
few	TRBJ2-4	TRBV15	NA	CATSSSTRKAKNIQYF	TGTGCCACCAGCAGTTCCACCCGGAAGGCCAAAAACATTCAGTACTTC
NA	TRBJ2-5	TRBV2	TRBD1	CASSTRHRGVGETQYF	TGTGCCAGCAGTACGCGACACAGGGGGGTAGGAGAGACCCAGTACTTC
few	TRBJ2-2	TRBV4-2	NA	CASVGGGDTGELFF	TGTGCCAGCGTGGGCGGAGGGGACACCGGGGAGCTGTTTTTT
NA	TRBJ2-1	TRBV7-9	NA	CASSLANSEEQFF	TGTGCCAGCAGCTTAGCCAACAGCGAGGAGCAGTTCTTC
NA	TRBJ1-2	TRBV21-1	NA	CASSSRDPDRLHGGYTF	TGTGCCAGCAGCTCGCGGGACCCCGATCGGCTTCATGGTGGCTACACCTTC
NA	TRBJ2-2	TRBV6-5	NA	CASSYVNTGFTGELFF	TGTGCCAGCAGTTACGTAAATACGGGTTTCACCGGGGAGCTGTTTTTT
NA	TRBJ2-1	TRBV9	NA	CASSVDSYNEQFF	TGTGCCAGCAGCGTAGACTCCTACAATGAGCAGTTCTTC
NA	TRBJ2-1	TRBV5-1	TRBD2	CASSWTSGSQEQFF	TGCGCCAGCAGCTGGACTAGCGGGAGCCAAGAGCAGTTCTTC
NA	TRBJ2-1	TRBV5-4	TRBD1	CASSRKKGAVNEQFF	TGTGCCAGCAGCCGGAAGAAGGGGGCAGTAAATGAGCAGTTCTTC
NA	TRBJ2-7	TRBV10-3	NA	CAISVRNREGSSYEQYF	TGTGCCATCAGTGTAAGGAACCGCGAGGGAAGCTCCTACGAGCAGTACTTC
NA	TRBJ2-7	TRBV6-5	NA	CASSLTASSYEQYF	TGTGCCAGCAGTTTAACAGCGAGCTCCTACGAGCAGTACTTC
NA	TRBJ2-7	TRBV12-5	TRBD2	CASGFPSGRGYEQYF	TGTGCTAGTGGTTTCCCTAGCGGGAGAGGGTACGAGCAGTACTTC
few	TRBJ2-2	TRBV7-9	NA	CASSLGSSGELFF	TGTGCCAGCAGCTTAGGAAGCTCCGGGGAGCTGTTTTTT
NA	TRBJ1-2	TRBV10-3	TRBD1	CAISEIRDRGNGYTF	TGTGCCATCAGTGAAATACGGGACAGGGGGAATGGCTACACCTTC
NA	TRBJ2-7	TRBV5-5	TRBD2	CASSRTSGYEQYF	TGTGCCAGCTCTAGAACTAGCGGCTACGAGCAGTACTTC
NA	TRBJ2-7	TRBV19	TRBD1	CASSTGQGLNYEQYF	TGTGCCAGTAGTACGGGACAGGGCCTAAACTACGAGCAGTACTTC
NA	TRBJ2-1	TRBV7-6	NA	CASSSRSLGSYNEQFF	TGTGCCAGCAGCTCCCGCAGTTTGGGCTCCTACAATGAGCAGTTCTTC
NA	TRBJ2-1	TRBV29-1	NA	CSVEVGPVKQFF	TGCAGCGTGGAGGTCGGGCCAGTAAAGCAGTTCTTC
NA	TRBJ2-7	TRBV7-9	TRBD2	CASSPGLAGSYEQYF	TGTGCCAGCAGCCCGGGACTAGCGGGCTCCTACGAGCAGTACTTC
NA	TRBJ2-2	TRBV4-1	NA	CASSQEPRNTGELFF	TGCGCCAGCAGCCAAGAACCCAGAAACACCGGGGAGCTGTTTTTT
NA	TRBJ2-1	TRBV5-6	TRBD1	CASSKGQNNEQFF	TGTGCCAGCAGCAAGGGACAGAACAATGAGCAGTTCTTC
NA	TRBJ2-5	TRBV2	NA	CASSEGGGYQETQYF	TGTGCCAGCAGTGAAGGAGGCGGGTACCAAGAGACCCAGTACTTC
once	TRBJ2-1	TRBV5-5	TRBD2	CASSLALAGPSAYNEQFF	TGTGCCAGCAGCTTGGCTCTAGCGGGTCCGTCTGCCTACAATGAGCAGTTCTTC
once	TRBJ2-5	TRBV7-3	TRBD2	CASSLSAGAPETQYF	TGTGCCAGCAGCTTAAGCGCGGGAGCCCCCGAGACCCAGTACTTC
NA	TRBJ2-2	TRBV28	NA	CASSFYSSGGAGELFF	TGTGCCAGCAGTTTTTATTCCAGCGGTGGGGCCGGGGAGCTGTTTTTT
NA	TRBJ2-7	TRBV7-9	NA	CASSLSGRGAYEQYF	TGTGCCAGCAGCTTATCCGGCAGAGGCGCCTACGAGCAGTACTTC
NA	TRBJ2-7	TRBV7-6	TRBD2	CASRPTTSGTYEQYF	TGTGCCAGCAGACCAACAACTAGCGGAACCTACGAGCAGTACTTC
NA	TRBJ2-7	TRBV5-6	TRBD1	CASSLGTGKQYF	TGTGCCAGCAGCTTGGGGACAGGGAAGCAGTACTTC
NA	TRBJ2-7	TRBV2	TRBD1	CASRGQARLDEQYF	TGTGCCAGCAGAGGACAGGCCCGTTTAGACGAGCAGTACTTC
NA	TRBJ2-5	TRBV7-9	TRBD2	CASSLGQREGPEETQYF	TGTGCCAGCAGCTTAGGGCAGCGGGAGGGCCCGGAAGAGACCCAGTACTTC
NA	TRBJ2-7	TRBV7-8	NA	CASSQTLGGVHEQYF	TGTGCCAGCAGCCAGACTTTGGGGGGAGTTCACGAGCAGTACTTC
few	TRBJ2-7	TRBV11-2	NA	CASSLGGGGDEQYF	TGTGCCAGCAGCTTAGGTGGGGGTGGCGACGAGCAGTACTTC
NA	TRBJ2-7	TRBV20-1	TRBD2	CSAGTSGMFF	TGCAGTGCTGGGACTAGCGGGATGTTCTTC
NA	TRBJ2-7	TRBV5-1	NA	CASSLRGGEQYF	TGCGCCAGCAGCTTACGGGGTGGGGAGCAGTACTTC
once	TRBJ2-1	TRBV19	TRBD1	CASSTRDRGWRFGNEQFF	TGTGCCAGTAGTACCCGGGACAGGGGATGGAGGTTCGGCAATGAGCAGTTCTTC
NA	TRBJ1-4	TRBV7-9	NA	CASSLGSNEKLFF	TGTGCCAGCAGCCTAGGATCCAATGAAAAACTGTTTTTT
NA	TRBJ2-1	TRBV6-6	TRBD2	CASSLTSGSYNEQFF	TGTGCCAGCAGTCTCACTAGCGGGAGCTACAATGAGCAGTTCTTC
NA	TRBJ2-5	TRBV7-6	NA	CASSLAARGETQYF	TGTGCCAGCAGCTTAGCAGCTAGAGGGGAGACCCAGTACTTC
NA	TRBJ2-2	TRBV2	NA	CASDSTGELFF	TGTGCCAGCGACAGCACCGGGGAGCTGTTTTTT
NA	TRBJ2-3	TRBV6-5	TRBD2	CASSKTGTIEDTQYF	TGTGCCAGCAGCAAGACCGGGACTATTGAAGATACGCAGTATTTT
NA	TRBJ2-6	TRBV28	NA	CASGTSPGANVLTF	TGTGCCAGCGGTACTAGTCCTGGGGCCAACGTCCTGACTTTC
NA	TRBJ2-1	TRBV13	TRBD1	CASLGDRGNNEQFF	TGTGCCAGCCTCGGGGACAGGGGAAACAATGAGCAGTTCTTC
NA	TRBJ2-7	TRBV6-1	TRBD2	CASKPGLAVYEQYF	TGTGCCAGCAAACCGGGACTAGCGGTCTACGAGCAGTACTTC